This TCR beta chain is drawn from a study of OX40 agonist ivuxolimab in advanced cancers. Study details: Two patients with cutaneous melanoma and one with hepatocellular carcinoma, three in total, showed partial responses.

Study-wide results and caveats: Averaged across samples, CD8+ T cells carried more expanded clones than CD4+ did. Both blood CD4+ and CD8+ T cells showed clonal growth by week 6 at 0.1 to 3.0 mg/kg.

Repertoires were generated with immunoSEQ multiplex PCR, while TCRdb's copy carries only in-frame clones and drops some. This repertoire shows about 100,000 clones, around nine tenths found once; its top ten account for roughly 0.15%. The CDR3 has 15 residues. V shed 0 bases and J shed 7 bases, with 15 bases lying between them. Germline assignment: CDR1 MNHNY and CDR2 SVGAGI (reference sequence). Concerning this clone itself: The antigen is undetermined.

The sample here was CD4+ or CD8+ T cells sorted from blood, taken in a trial of the OX40 agonist ivuxolimab. The chain carries TRBV6-6 and TRBJ1-2, with D unclear. The clonotype was recovered from an adult with an advanced solid tumor such as melanoma, head and neck, liver or kidney cancer. CDR3 protein: CASSYSTRGMGGYTF. The CDR3 nucleotides are TGTGCCAGCAGTTACTCGACCAGAGGGATGGGTGGCTACACCTTC.